The rows below give T cell receptor beta chains drawn from one sample of a study of long-term antiretroviral therapy in people with HIV. Some clones are missing from TCRdb's copy, which holds only in-frame ones; the method was immunoSEQ multiplex PCR. The top ten hold roughly 9% of the sample, which has about 30,000 clones, roughly 80% seen once. This sample comprised unsorted PBMCs, obtained 3 years after starting antiretroviral therapy. Receptor source: a man aged 35-49 years with HIV. Both conserved end residues are part of each CDR3.

v_gene	j_gene	CDR3aa
TRBV5-6	TRBJ1-2	CASSSTPGLREGYTF
TRBV2	TRBJ1-4	CASSVGSYSEKLFF
TRBV6-1	TRBJ1-1	CASSETIYTEAFF
TRBV19	TRBJ2-5	CASSTTGTSGGIQETQYF
TRBV7-8	TRBJ1-5	CASSLGTGGRDQPQHF
TRBV19	TRBJ2-7	CASSIEPFGSYEQYF
TRBV30	TRBJ2-7	CAWLQEISYEQYF
TRBV4-1	TRBJ1-2	CASSQETGGYGYTF
TRBV25-1	TRBJ1-1	CASNKWDGEVFF
TRBV11-1	TRBJ2-1	CASTAAYNEQFF
TRBV4-3	TRBJ1-1	CASSPRAGTEAFF
TRBV7-9	TRBJ2-1	CASSERWGNEQFF
TRBV10-3	TRBJ1-2	CAISDRGNRFGYTF
TRBV4-3	TRBJ2-7	CASSRGWTSGIYEQYF
TRBV4-2	TRBJ2-7	CASSQDAGGGYEQYF